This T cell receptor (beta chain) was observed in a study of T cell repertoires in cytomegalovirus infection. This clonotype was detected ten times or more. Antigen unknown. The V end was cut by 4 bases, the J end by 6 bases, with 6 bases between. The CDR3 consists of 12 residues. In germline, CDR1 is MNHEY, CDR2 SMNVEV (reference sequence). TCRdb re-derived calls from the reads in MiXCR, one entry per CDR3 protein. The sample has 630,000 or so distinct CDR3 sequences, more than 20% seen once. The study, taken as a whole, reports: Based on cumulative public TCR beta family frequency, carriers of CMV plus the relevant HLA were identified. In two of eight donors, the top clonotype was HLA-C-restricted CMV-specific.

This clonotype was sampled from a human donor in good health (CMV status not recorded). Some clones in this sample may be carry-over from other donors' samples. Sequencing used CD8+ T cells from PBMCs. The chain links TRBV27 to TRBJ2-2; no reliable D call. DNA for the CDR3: TGTGCCAGCAGTTCTTCAGCCGGGGAGCTGTTTTTT. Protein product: CASSSSAGELFF.